The next 11 T cell receptor beta chains were all read from a single sample in a study of cytomegalovirus exposure and HLA in healthy donors. It was with 60 Vbeta and 13 Jbeta primers that the PCR ran. Repertoires were generated with immunoSEQ multiplex PCR, while TCRdb's copy carries only in-frame clones and drops some. This listing includes about 110,000 clones. Source material: PBMCs. The origin of the receptors is a man between 40 and 49 years old in good health and CMV-seropositive.

Remarks on this clone: The same CDR3 can be traced to other DNA sequences in this sample. The chain carries TRBV5-1 and TRBJ2-1; TRBD2 matches 12 bases. The CDR3 consists of 15 residues. Germline V gene lookup returns CDR1 SGHRS and CDR2 YFSETQ. J was trimmed by 6 bases and V by 3 bases; bases with no gene match: 4. The CDR3 here is CASSSGLAGPNEQFF. CDR3 coding DNA: TGCGCCAGCAGCTCCGGACTAGCGGGGCCCAATGAGCAGTTCTTC.

V and J are TRBV7-3 and TRBJ2-7; 10 bases fit TRBD2. CDR3 size: 16 residues. Trimming at V came to 5 bases and at J to 1 base, leaving 8 bases not matched to a gene. Germline V gives CDR1 SGHTA, CDR2 FQGTGA. CDR3 DNA sequence: TGTGCCAGCAGCCCAACTAGCGGGGCCCCTTCCTACGAGCAGTACTTC. Translated: CASSPTSGAPSYEQYF.

This CDR3 is CASTGTSQANTEAFF. In DNA, the CDR3 is TGTGCCAGCACCGGGACAAGTCAAGCGAACACTGAAGCTTTCTTT. J is TRBJ1-1 and V is TRBV2; TRBD1 might be the D (6 bases). The CDR3 contains 15 residues. CDR1 and CDR2 from the germline V gene are SNHLY and FYNNEI. Trimming left V 7 bases short and J 1 base short, with 16 bases between.

The V gene is TRBV5-1, the J gene TRBJ2-7, with 11 bases that match TRBD2. The CDR3 has 15 residues. Germline V gene sequence: CDR1 SGHRS, CDR2 YFSETQ. J gave up 2 bases and V 0 bases, and 1 base lay outside the gene matches. The CDR3, as DNA: TGCGCCAGCAGCTTGGGACTAGCGGGGCCCTACGAGCAGTACTTC. Its protein is CASSLGLAGPYEQYF.

This sequence joins TRBV14 and TRBJ2-2; a weak D match, TRBD2 (5 bases). V was cut by 0 bases and J by 5 bases, with 13 bases left in between. CDR1 and CDR2 from the germline V gene are SGHDN and FVKESK. CDR3 length: 16 residues. This CDR3 is CASSQDAGVVTGELFF. Here the CDR3 DNA reads TGTGCCAGCAGCCAAGATGCGGGCGTCGTTACCGGGGAGCTGTTTTTT.

The chain uses TRBV11-2 and TRBJ1-1; D gene uncertain. V was shortened by 4 bases and J by 4 bases, with 10 bases between the two germline ends. The CDR3 has 13 amino acids. Per germline, CDR1 SGHAT and CDR2 FQNNGV. This CDR3 is CASSSARGTEAFF. Here the CDR3 DNA reads TGTGCCAGCAGCTCGGCACGGGGCACTGAAGCTTTCTTT.

The chain uses TRBV6-6 and TRBJ1-1; D call uncertain. This CDR3 is built from 14 residues. Germline CDR1 and CDR2: MNHNY and SVGAGI (reference sequence). Trimming removed 7 bases from V and 4 bases from J, with 16 bases in between. The DNA of the CDR3 is TGTGCCAGCAAATACGCCCTTGAGGGCACTGAAGCTTTCTTT. Amino acid sequence: CASKYALEGTEAFF.

This chain connects TRBV7-8 to TRBJ2-7; 12 nucleotides line up with TRBD2. The trim removed 5 bases at V and 2 bases at J, leaving 19 bases unmatched. The CDR3 covers 20 residues. The germline V gene encodes CDR1 SGHVS and CDR2 FQNEAQ. The DNA of the CDR3 is TGTGCCAGCAGCCGGTCCCCGGGACAGGGACGACTAGCGGGAGCCTACGAGCAGTACTTC. It encodes CASSRSPGQGRLAGAYEQYF. The entire variable domain, with the rest obtained from reference TRBV7-8 and TRBJ2-7, is as follows: GAGVSQSPRYKVAKRGQDVALRCDPISGHVSLFWYQQALGQGPEFLTYFQNEAQLDKSGLPSDRFFAERPEGSVSTLKIQRTQQEDSAVYLCASSRSPGQGRLAGAYEQYFGPGTRLTVT.

The chain has TRBV28 and TRBJ1-2, with D hard to call. Germline values: CDR1 MDHEN, CDR2 SYDVKM. The CDR3 extends over 12 amino acids. V was cut by 3 bases and J by 8 bases, with 10 bases left in between. This CDR3 reads CASSLTVRGYTF. The CDR3, as DNA: TGTGCCAGCAGTTTGACCGTCAGGGGCTACACCTTC.

V and J are TRBV19 and TRBJ2-1; 9 bases match TRBD1. After removal of 6 bases from V and 3 bases from J, the junction contained 6 bases not matched to a gene. Per germline, CDR1 LNHDA and CDR2 SQIVND (reference sequence). CDR3 length equals 15 residues. CDR3 coding DNA: TGTGCCAGTAGGGGGACAGGGATCGGCTACAATGAGCAGTTCTTC. Residues: CASRGTGIGYNEQFF.

V and J are TRBV5-4 and TRBJ2-1, with 9 bases lining up with TRBD2. V shed 5 bases and J 9 bases; nucleotides not matched to a gene: 6. The CDR3 length is 13 residues. Germline CDR1 SGHNT, CDR2 YYREEE (reference sequence). CDR3 in amino acids: CASSFSGRGEQFF. The CDR3 DNA reads TGTGCCAGCAGTTTTAGCGGGAGAGGTGAGCAGTTCTTC.